This T cell receptor (beta chain) originates from a study of blood T cell repertoires in COVID-19. Study summary: T cells, B-cell-depleted T cells, or PBMCs supplied cDNA or gDNA.

Trimming cost V 1 base and J 4 bases, with 14 bases left between them. This CDR3 has 16 residues. Germline V gives CDR1 SGHTA, CDR2 FQGNSA. TCRdb's table, derived via immunoSEQ multiplex PCR, lists solely in-frame clones and lacks some. The sample has some 300,000 clones, around 90% seen once. This receptor was identified in a middle-aged woman with COVID-19, enrolled during active disease. The chain has TRBV7-2 and TRBJ1-3; D unclear. The sample comprised peripheral blood. The CDR3 spells CASSLGVGLAGNTIYF. CDR3 nucleotides: TGTGCCAGCAGCTTAGGGGTCGGGTTGGCAGGAAACACCATATATTTT.